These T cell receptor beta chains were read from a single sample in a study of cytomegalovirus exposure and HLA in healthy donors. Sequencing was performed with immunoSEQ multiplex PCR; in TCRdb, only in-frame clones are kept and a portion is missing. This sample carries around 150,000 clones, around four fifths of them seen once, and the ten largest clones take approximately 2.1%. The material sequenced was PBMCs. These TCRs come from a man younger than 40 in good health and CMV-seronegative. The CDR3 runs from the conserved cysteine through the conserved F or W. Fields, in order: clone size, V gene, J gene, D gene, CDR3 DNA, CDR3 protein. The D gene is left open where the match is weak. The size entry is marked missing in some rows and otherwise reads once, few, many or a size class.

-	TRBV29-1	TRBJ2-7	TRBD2	TGCAGCGTTGGAGCGGGGAACTACGAGCAGTACTTC	CSVGAGNYEQYF
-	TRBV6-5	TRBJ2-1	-	TGTGCCAGCAGACGACAGTACAATGAGCAGTTCTTC	CASRRQYNEQFF
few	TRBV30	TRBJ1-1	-	TGTGCCCTCAGGGTAACACAGAACACTGAAGCTTTCTTT	CALRVTQNTEAFF
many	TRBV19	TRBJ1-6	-	TGTGCCAGTAGTCCTAGGATCAATTCACCCCTCCACTTT	CASSPRINSPLHF
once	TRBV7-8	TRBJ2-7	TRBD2	TGTGCCAGCAGCGTAACCGGGACACTAACTAGCGGGGGGCCCAACGAGCAGTACTTC	CASSVTGTLTSGGPNEQYF
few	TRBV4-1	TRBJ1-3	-	TGCGCCAGCAGCCAAGGATTGAGACAGAACTCTGGAAACACCATATATTTT	CASSQGLRQNSGNTIYF
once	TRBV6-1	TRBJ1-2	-	TGTGCCAGCAGTGAAGGGGGCACCTCCTATGGCTACACCTTC	CASSEGGTSYGYTF
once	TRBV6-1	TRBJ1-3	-	TGTGCCAGCATACTCCAGGGTGCGTCCGGAAACACCATATATTTT	CASILQGASGNTIYF
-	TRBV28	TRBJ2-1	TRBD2	TGTGCCAGCAGTGATGAAGGGGCGGGGGGGCCATGGCGGTTCTTC	CASSDEGAGGPWRFF
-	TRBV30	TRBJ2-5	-	TGTGCCTGGAGTTTTCCGGGGGAAGTGACCCAGTACTTC	CAWSFPGEVTQYF
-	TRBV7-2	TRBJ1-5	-	TGTGCCAGCAGCTTATATCTTGGTCAGGGGTTCAATCAGCCCCAGCATTTT	CASSLYLGQGFNQPQHF
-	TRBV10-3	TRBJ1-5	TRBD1	TGTGCCATCAGTCCGACAGGGAATCAGCCCCAGCATTTT	CAISPTGNQPQHF
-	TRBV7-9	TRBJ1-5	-	TGTGCCAGCAGCTTAGAAGGGGATCAGCCCCAGCATTTT	CASSLEGDQPQHF
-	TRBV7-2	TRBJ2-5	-	TGTGCCAGCAGCTTAATTCCCTTGGGGGGAGAGACCCAGTACTTC	CASSLIPLGGETQYF